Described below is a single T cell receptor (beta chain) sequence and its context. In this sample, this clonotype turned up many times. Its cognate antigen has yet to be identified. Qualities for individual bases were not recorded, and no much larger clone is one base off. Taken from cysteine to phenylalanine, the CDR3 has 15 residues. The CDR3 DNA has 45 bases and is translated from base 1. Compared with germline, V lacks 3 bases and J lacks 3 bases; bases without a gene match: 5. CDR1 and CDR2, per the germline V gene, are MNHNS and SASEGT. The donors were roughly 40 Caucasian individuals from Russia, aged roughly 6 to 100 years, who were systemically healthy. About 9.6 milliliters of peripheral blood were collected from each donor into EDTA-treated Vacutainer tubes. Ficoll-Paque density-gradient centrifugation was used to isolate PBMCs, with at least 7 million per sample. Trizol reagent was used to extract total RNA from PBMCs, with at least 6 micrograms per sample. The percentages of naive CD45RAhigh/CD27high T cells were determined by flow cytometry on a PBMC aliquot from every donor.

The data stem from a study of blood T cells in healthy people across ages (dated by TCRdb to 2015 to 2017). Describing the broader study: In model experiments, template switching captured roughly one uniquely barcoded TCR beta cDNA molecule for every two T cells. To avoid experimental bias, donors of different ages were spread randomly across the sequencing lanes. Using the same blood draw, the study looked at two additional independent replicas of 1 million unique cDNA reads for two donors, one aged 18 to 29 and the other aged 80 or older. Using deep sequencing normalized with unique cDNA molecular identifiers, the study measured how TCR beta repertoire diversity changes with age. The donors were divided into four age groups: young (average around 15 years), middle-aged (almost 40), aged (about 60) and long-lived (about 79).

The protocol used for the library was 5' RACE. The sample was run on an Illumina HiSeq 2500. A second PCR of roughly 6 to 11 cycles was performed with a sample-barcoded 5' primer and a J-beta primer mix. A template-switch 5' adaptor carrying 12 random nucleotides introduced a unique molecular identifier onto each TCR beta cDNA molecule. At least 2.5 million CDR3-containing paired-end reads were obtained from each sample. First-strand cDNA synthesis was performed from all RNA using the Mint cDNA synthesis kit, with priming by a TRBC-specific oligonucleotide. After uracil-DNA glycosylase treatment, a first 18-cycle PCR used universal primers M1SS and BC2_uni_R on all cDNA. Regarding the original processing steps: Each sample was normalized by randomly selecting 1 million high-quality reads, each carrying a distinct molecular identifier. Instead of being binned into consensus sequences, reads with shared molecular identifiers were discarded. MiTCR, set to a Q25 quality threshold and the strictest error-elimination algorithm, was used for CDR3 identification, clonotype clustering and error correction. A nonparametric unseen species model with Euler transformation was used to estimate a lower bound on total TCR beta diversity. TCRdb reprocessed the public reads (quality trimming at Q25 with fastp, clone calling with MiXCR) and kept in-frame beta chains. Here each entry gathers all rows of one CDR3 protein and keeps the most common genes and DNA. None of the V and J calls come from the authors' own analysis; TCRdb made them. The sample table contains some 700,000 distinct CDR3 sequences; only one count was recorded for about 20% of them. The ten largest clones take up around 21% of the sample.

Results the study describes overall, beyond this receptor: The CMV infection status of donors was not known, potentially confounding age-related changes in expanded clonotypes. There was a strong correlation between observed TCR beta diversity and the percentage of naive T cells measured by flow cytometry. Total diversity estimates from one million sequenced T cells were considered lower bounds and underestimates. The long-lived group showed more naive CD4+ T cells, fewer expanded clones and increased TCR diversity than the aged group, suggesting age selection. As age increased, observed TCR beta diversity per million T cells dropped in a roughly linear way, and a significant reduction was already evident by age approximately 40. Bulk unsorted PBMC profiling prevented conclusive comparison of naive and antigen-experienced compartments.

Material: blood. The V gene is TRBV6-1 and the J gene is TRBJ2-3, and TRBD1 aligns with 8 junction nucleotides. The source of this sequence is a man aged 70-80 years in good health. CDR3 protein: CASSDNRGSTDTQYF. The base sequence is TGTGCCAGCAGTGACAACAGGGGGAGTACAGATACGCAGTATTTT.